This passage covers 26 T cell receptor beta chains from one sample sequenced in a study of human T cells and chemical hapten exposure. The sample's time point: patch test 3, about 24 weeks after DPC sensitization. This sample's treatment: therapeutic diphenylcyclopropenone sensitization with weekly scalp DPC. TCRdb reanalysed the RACE reads using MiXCR and keeps one entry per CDR3 protein. The sample contains roughly 200,000 distinct CDR3 sequences, about 22% of which appear only once. The source was whole blood, collected in connection with sensitization to the hapten diphenylcyclopropenone (DPC). The origin of the receptors is a woman between 35 and 50 years old with alopecia areata. Some clones in this sample may be carry-over from other donors' samples.

This chain connects TRBV29-1 to TRBJ2-1; D unresolved. From germline, CDR1 is SQVTM and CDR2 ANQGSEA. V dropped 2 bases and J dropped 7 bases, with 9 bases sitting between them. This CDR3 contains 12 residues. CDR3 bases: TGCAGCGTTGAAATTTACGTGAATGAGCAGTTCTTC. It encodes CSVEIYVNEQFF.

This rearrangement joins TRBV7-2 to TRBJ2-2; D not resolved. The germline V gene encodes CDR1 SGHTA and CDR2 FQGNSA. The ends were cut back, 4 bases at V and 5 bases at J, with 8 bases in the middle. This CDR3 has 13 amino acids. The CDR3 is CASSSQRTGELFF. The CDR3 DNA is TGTGCCAGCAGCTCCCAGAGGACCGGGGAGCTGTTTTTT.

This chain uses TRBV6-2 or TRBV6-3 with TRBJ1-5; 7 bases map to TRBD1. After removal of 6 bases from V and 5 bases from J, the junction contained 10 bases not matched to a gene. The CDR3 consists of 15 residues. Germline V lookup: CDR1 MNHEY, CDR2 SVGEGT. The CDR3 reads CASSSRTGYYQPQHF. In DNA form, the CDR3 reads TGTGCCAGCAGCTCCCGGACAGGCTACTATCAGCCCCAGCATTTT.

V usage is TRBV12-3 or TRBV12-4 and J usage is TRBJ1-5, with 7 bases that match TRBD1. The CDR3 is 15 residues long. V dropped 5 bases and J dropped 1; count of bases not matched to a gene: 5. This CDR3 reads CASSRQGGSNQPQHF. The CDR3 bases are TGTGCCAGCAGTCGACAGGGCGGAAGCAATCAGCCCCAGCATTTT.

This clonotype was counted only a few times. The chain joins TRBV4-3 to TRBJ2-3, with 7 bases lining up with TRBD2. Germline-derived CDR1 and CDR2 are LGHNA and YSLEER. V lost 1 base, J lost 8 bases, and 3 bases stayed unmatched. This CDR3 spans 13 amino acids. Here the CDR3 reads CASSQAGRGTQYF. The CDR3 DNA is TGCGCCAGCAGCCAAGCAGGGAGGGGTACGCAGTATTTT.

This clonotype came up a few times. The V and J genes are TRBV20-1 and TRBJ2-1; 16 nucleotides line up with TRBD2. Germline loops: CDR1 DFQATT, CDR2 SNEGSKA (reference sequence). CDR3 size: 20 residues. Unmatched junction bases numbered 15, after V lost 0 bases and J lost 7 bases. The CDR3 sequence: CSARDLRGLAGGRGLNEQFF. Here the CDR3 DNA reads TGCAGTGCTAGAGATCTGCGGGGACTAGCGGGAGGGAGGGGACTAAATGAGCAGTTCTTC.

This clonotype was detected only a few times. The chain uses TRBV12-2 and TRBJ2-7; the table assigns TRBD1, which was not confirmed against the DNA. TRBV12-2 is recorded as a pseudogene. The CDR3 contains 16 residues. CDR3 sequence reads: CASRSYRGTPSYEQYF. The CDR3 coding sequence is TGTGCAAGTCGTTCTTATCGGGGGACACCCTCCTACGAGCAGTACTTC.

This clonotype appeared many times. This chain links TRBV2 with TRBJ2-3, with TRBD2 matching over 7 bases. Germline V gene data show CDR1 as SNHLY and CDR2 as FYNNEI. This CDR3 contains 12 residues. After removal of 8 bases from V and 5 bases from J, the junction contained 4 bases not matched to a gene. The CDR3 nucleotides are TGTGCCAGCGGGAGGGTGATAGATACGCAGTATTTT. Encoded protein: CASGRVIDTQYF.

CDR3 sequence: CASSLAAGTSEKLFF. CDR3 DNA: TGTGCCAGCAGCTTAGCGGCCGGGACAAGCGAAAAACTGTTTTTT. The chain uses TRBV7-9 and TRBJ1-4, with D possibly TRBD1 on 6 matching bases. The ends were cut back, 0 bases at V and 8 bases at J, with 13 bases in the middle. Germline values: CDR1 SEHNR, CDR2 FQNEAQ (reference sequence). CDR3 length: 15 amino acids.

The table lists this clonotype with many counts. The J gene is TRBJ1-3, the V gene TRBV7-9, with 7 bases lining up with TRBD1. CDR3 size: 12 residues. CDR1 SEHNR and CDR2 FQNEAQ come from the germline V gene (reference sequence). With 5 bases clipped from V and 15 bases from J, the junction kept 10 bases outside the gene matches. DNA of the CDR3: TGTGCCAGCAGCCTTCCGGGACAGTCAGGATATTTT. Translating gives CASSLPGQSGYF.

This clonotype was seen only a few times. The chain joins TRBV29-1 to TRBJ2-7, with a weak D call TRBD2 (5 bases). V was clipped by 4 bases and J by 0 bases, with 13 bases between them. The CDR3 is 14 amino acids. Germline CDR1 SQVTM, CDR2 ANQGSEA. This CDR3 is CSVAGLDSSYEQYF. CDR3 bases: TGCAGCGTTGCCGGACTGGATAGCTCCTACGAGCAGTACTTC.

The chain has TRBV5-1 and TRBJ2-1; 10 nucleotides agree with TRBD2. CDR1 and CDR2 (germline): SGHRS, YFSETQ. The CDR3 extends over 15 amino acids. Losses at the gene ends were 2 bases for V and 10 bases for J; bases not matched to a gene: 9. The CDR3: CASSFGGLAGVEQFF. In DNA, the CDR3 is TGCGCCAGCAGCTTCGGGGGTCTAGCGGGAGTCGAGCAGTTCTTC.

The chain links TRBV20-1 to TRBJ2-1; no reliable D call. Germline assignment: CDR1 DFQATT and CDR2 SNEGSKA (reference sequence). This CDR3 has 14 residues. The V end lost 3 bases, the J end lost 7 bases, and 16 bases lay between the germline ends. The CDR3 reads CSASISGPKNEQFF. The DNA for the CDR3 is TGCAGTGCTAGTATCTCCGGGCCCAAGAATGAGCAGTTCTTC.

This sequence joins TRBV5-5 and TRBJ2-5; D possibly corresponds to TRBD2 (5 bases). V lost 4 bases and J 2 bases, leaving 18 bases between the germline ends. The CDR3 has 16 residues. Per germline, CDR1 SGHKS and CDR2 YYEKEE (reference sequence). CDR3 nucleotide sequence: TGTGCCAGCAGCCCCGTCTTCTGGGGAGTACAAGAGACCCAGTACTTC. Translated, it gives CASSPVFWGVQETQYF.

V gene TRBV6-1 combines with J gene TRBJ2-4; no definite D call. The V gene lost 2 bases and the J gene lost 6 bases, with 14 bases spanning the gap. CDR1 MNHNS and CDR2 SASEGT come from the germline V gene. The CDR3 is 15 residues long. In DNA, the CDR3 is TGTGCCAGCAGTGAATGGGGTAGCTTGGGAAACATTCAGTACTTC. As protein: CASSEWGSLGNIQYF.

This clonotype was seen more than once but under ten times. This chain uses TRBV29-1 with TRBJ2-7; TRBD2 aligns across 10 bases. Germline CDR1 is SQVTM and CDR2 is ANQGSEA. J was trimmed by 0 bases and V by 4 bases; bases with no gene match: 6. This CDR3 has 15 residues. The CDR3: CSVGGLAVSSYEQYF. In DNA form, the CDR3 reads TGCAGCGTTGGTGGACTAGCGGTGAGCTCCTACGAGCAGTACTTC.

V and J are TRBV10-2 and TRBJ2-3; no reliable D call. The V gene's germline CDR1 is WSHSY and CDR2 SAAADI. This CDR3 comprises 12 residues. V shed 3 bases and J shed 4 bases, with 5 bases lying between them. The CDR3 DNA reads TGCGCCAGCAGTGAAGTGTCAGATACGCAGTATTTT. This translates into CASSEVSDTQYF.

V usage is TRBV20-1 and J usage is TRBJ2-5; D unresolved. There are 12 residues in the CDR3. The germline V gene has CDR1 DFQATT and CDR2 SNEGSKA (reference sequence). V lost 5 bases to trimming and J lost 5 bases, with 12 bases between them. As DNA, the CDR3 is TGCAGTGCTCACTCCGGTGGGGAGACCCAGTACTTC. Residues: CSAHSGGETQYF.

The chain is built from TRBV30 and TRBJ1-3, with 7 bases fitting TRBD1. The CDR3 sequence is 18 residues long. V lost 1 base and J lost 0; bases outside the gene matches: 12. The germline V gene encodes CDR1 GTSNPN and CDR2 SVGIG (reference sequence). The chain's CDR3 is CAWSGTGVTFGSGNTIYF. CDR3 coding DNA: TGTGCCTGGAGTGGGACAGGTGTAACCTTTGGCTCTGGAAACACCATATATTTT.

This clonotype has ten or more counts. The genes are TRBV7-2 and TRBJ2-7; 9 bases agree with TRBD1. This CDR3 is 14 amino acids long. V lost 5 bases, J lost 3 bases, and 5 bases stayed unmatched. CDR1 and CDR2 from the germline V gene are SGHTA and FQGNSA. CDR3 sequence: CASSETGGFYEQYF. The CDR3 bases are TGTGCCAGCAGCGAAACAGGGGGCTTCTACGAGCAGTACTTC. Using reference TRBV7-2 and TRBJ2-7 for the parts outside the CDR3, the full variable domain is GAGVSQSPSNKVTEKGKDVELRCDPISGHTALYWYRQSLGQGLEFLIYFQGNSAPDKSGLPSDRFSAERTGGSVSTLTIQRTQQEDSAVYLCASSETGGFYEQYFGPGTRLTVT.

The chain links TRBV4-2 to TRBJ2-7; 7 bases match TRBD1. The CDR3 consists of 19 residues. Per the germline V gene, CDR1 is LGHNA and CDR2 is YNFKEQ. With 1 base clipped from V and 1 base from J, the junction kept 16 bases outside the gene matches. CDR3 bases: TGTGCCAGCAGCCAAGCAACTCCGGGACAGCTAGGCGGGTCCTACGAGCAGTACTTC. This gives the protein CASSQATPGQLGGSYEQYF.

This clonotype showed up many times. The chain carries TRBV15 and TRBJ1-5; D gene ambiguous. Germline V gene data show CDR1 as LNHNV and CDR2 as YYDKDF (reference sequence). V was cut by 8 bases and J by 0 bases, with 8 bases left in between. The CDR3 consists of 13 residues. The CDR3 DNA reads TGTGCCACCTCCCAGTATAGCAATCAGCCCCAGCATTTT. It is translated as CATSQYSNQPQHF.

This clonotype was counted a few times. The genes are TRBV5-1 and TRBJ2-7, with D maybe TRBD2 (5 bases). Germline CDR1 is SGHRS and CDR2 is YFSETQ. This CDR3 is 14 amino acids long. V was trimmed by 0 bases and J by 2 bases, leaving 9 bases between them. CDR3 sequence: CASSLGTGPYEQYF. For the CDR3, the DNA is TGCGCCAGCAGCTTGGGGACTGGGCCCTACGAGCAGTACTTC.

The chain couples TRBV7-2 to TRBJ2-5; no definite D call. The CDR3 runs 14 residues. Trimming left V 5 bases short and J 5 bases short, with 15 bases between. The V gene's germline CDR1 is SGHTA and CDR2 FQGNSA. The CDR3 coding sequence is TGTGCCAGCAGCCCCATATTGGGGTCGGAGACCCAGTACTTC. Protein sequence: CASSPILGSETQYF.

This clonotype was found many times. The chain links TRBV7-2 to TRBJ2-1; D is perhaps TRBD2 (5 bases). CDR3 length: 13 amino acids. Per the germline V gene, CDR1 is SGHTA and CDR2 is FQGNSA. V lost 5 bases to trimming and J lost 7 bases, with 12 bases between them. This CDR3 reads CASSPRVRNEQFF. The CDR3 DNA reads as TGTGCCAGCAGCCCGAGGGTTCGAAATGAGCAGTTCTTC. Full variable domain (rest looked up from reference TRBV7-2 and TRBJ2-1): GAGVSQSPSNKVTEKGKDVELRCDPISGHTALYWYRQSLGQGLEFLIYFQGNSAPDKSGLPSDRFSAERTGGSVSTLTIQRTQQEDSAVYLCASSPRVRNEQFFGPGTRLTVL.

The sample holds a few counts of this clonotype. The chain employs TRBV6-5 and TRBJ1-1; D not certain. This CDR3 is built from 13 residues. Trimming took 6 bases from V and 5 from J, leaving 13 bases between them. Germline V gives CDR1 MNHEY, CDR2 SVGAGI. The CDR3: CASRGSRVTEAFF. CDR3 in DNA: TGTGCCAGCAGAGGGTCGAGGGTAACTGAAGCTTTCTTT.